The source of this T cell receptor beta chain is a study of blood T cell repertoires in COVID-19. About the research overall: Cohort 3 donors counted as recovered after two negative PCRs, clearance, or resolved symptoms. Samples representing acute and convalescent COVID-19 were sourced from the United States, Italy and Spain.

Assay: immunoSEQ multiplex PCR; the TCRdb copy retains only in-frame clones and omits some. The profile covers hundreds of thousands of clones, with 88% appearing a single time and approximately 2% taken by the ten largest. V trimming: 6 bases; J trimming: 3 bases; junction bases outside the gene matches: 9. This CDR3 is built from 16 residues. CDR1 is LGHNT, CDR2 FRNRAP, per germline. Sequenced sample: PBMCs or T cells enriched from blood (not recorded which). The TCR sequence derives from a woman aged 55-70 years in a cohort exposed to, infected with or recovered from COVID-19 (not recorded which). The chain has TRBV12-5 and TRBJ2-1; 9 nucleotides align to TRBD2. In DNA form, the CDR3 reads TGTGCTAGTGGCCCCTGGAGACTAGCGGTCTACAATGAGCAGTTCTTC. It codes for CASGPWRLAVYNEQFF.